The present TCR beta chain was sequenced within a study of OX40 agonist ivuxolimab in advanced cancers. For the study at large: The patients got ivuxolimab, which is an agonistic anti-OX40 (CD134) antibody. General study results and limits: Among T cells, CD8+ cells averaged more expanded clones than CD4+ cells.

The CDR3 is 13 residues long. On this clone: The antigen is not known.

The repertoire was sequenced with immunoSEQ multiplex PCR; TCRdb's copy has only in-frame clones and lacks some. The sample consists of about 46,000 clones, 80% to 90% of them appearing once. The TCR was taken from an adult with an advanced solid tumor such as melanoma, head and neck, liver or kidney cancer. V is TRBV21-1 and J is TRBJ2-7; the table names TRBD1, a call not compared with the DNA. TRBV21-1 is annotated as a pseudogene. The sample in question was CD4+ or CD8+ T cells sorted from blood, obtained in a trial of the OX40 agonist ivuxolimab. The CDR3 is CASSSDSDYEQYF. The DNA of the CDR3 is TGTGCCAGCAGCAGTGACAGTGACTACGAGCAGTACTTC.